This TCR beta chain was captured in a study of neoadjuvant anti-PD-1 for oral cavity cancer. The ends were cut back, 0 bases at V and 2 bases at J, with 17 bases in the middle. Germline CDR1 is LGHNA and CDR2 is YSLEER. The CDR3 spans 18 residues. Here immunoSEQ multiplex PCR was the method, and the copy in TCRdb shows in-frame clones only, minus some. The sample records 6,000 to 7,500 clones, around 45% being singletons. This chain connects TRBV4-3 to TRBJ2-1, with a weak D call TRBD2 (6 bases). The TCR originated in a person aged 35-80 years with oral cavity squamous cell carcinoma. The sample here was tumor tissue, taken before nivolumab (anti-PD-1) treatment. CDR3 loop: CASSQDVAETITYNEQFF. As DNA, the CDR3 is TGCGCCAGCAGCCAAGATGTAGCGGAGACCATAACCTACAATGAGCAGTTCTTC.